A selection of T cell receptor beta chains follows, all from one sample in a study of T cell responses to AZD1222 COVID-19 vaccine. Sequenced by immunoSEQ multiplex PCR; TCRdb stores in-frame clones only, minus some. The sample lists 110,000 or so clones, approximately 90% occurring once. The specimen was peripheral blood, collected 28 days after the second AZD1222 dose. These receptors all come from an adult who received the AZD1222 COVID-19 vaccine. The CDR3 runs from the conserved cysteine through the conserved F or W. A D gene is named only where the DNA matches it firmly.

d_call: TRBD2; j_call: TRBJ2-1; v_call: TRBV6-2/TRBV6-3; cdr3_nt: TGTGCCAGCAGTTCTAGCGGGGGGGGCTACAATGAGCAGTTCTTC; cdr3_aa: CASSSSGGGYNEQFF
d_call: TRBD1; j_call: TRBJ1-6; v_call: TRBV27; cdr3_nt: TGTGCCAGCAGTTCGGGGACAGGGGGCCATTCACCCCTCCACTTT; cdr3_aa: CASSSGTGGHSPLHF
d_call: TRBD1; j_call: TRBJ1-4; v_call: TRBV5-1; cdr3_nt: TGCGCCAGCAGCTTGCGGGCGACAGGGAGTAGCGTTAATGAAAAACTGTTTTTT; cdr3_aa: CASSLRATGSSVNEKLFF
d_call: NA; j_call: TRBJ1-2; v_call: TRBV5-4; cdr3_nt: TGTGCCAGCAGCTCTACAGGGATCTATGGCTACACCTTC; cdr3_aa: CASSSTGIYGYTF
d_call: NA; j_call: TRBJ2-7; v_call: TRBV21-1; cdr3_nt: TGTGCCAGTCGGACAGGGCCGGCAAAATACGAGCAGTACTTC; cdr3_aa: CASRTGPAKYEQYF
d_call: TRBD2; j_call: TRBJ2-7; v_call: TRBV6-2/TRBV6-3; cdr3_nt: TGTGCCAGCAGTCCCCTTAGGGAGCGGGGGGGCCACTACGAGCAGTACTTC; cdr3_aa: CASSPLRERGGHYEQYF
d_call: NA; j_call: TRBJ1-6; v_call: TRBV4-3; cdr3_nt: TGCGCCAGCAGCCCCCCTTCACCCCTCCACTTT; cdr3_aa: CASSPPSPLHF
d_call: NA; j_call: TRBJ1-4; v_call: TRBV5-1; cdr3_nt: TGCGCCAGCAGCTTCGGCAGCATAAATGAAAAACTGTTTTTT; cdr3_aa: CASSFGSINEKLFF
d_call: TRBD1; j_call: TRBJ1-5; v_call: TRBV5-6; cdr3_nt: TGTGCCAGCAGCTTGGGGACAGGGTATCAGCCCCAGCATTTT; cdr3_aa: CASSLGTGYQPQHF
d_call: TRBD2; j_call: TRBJ2-1; v_call: TRBV28; cdr3_nt: TGTGCCAGCAGTCAAACTAGCGGGGCCTACAATGAGCAGTTCTTC; cdr3_aa: CASSQTSGAYNEQFF
d_call: NA; j_call: TRBJ1-3; v_call: TRBV6-2/TRBV6-3; cdr3_nt: TGTGCCAGCAGTGCCCCGGACGGCCTCTCTGGAAACACCATATATTTT; cdr3_aa: CASSAPDGLSGNTIYF
d_call: NA; j_call: TRBJ2-3; v_call: TRBV5-6; cdr3_nt: TGTGCCAGCAGCTTGTGGGAGGCTAGCGGCACAGATACGCAGTATTTT; cdr3_aa: CASSLWEASGTDTQYF
d_call: TRBD2; j_call: TRBJ2-1; v_call: TRBV6-2/TRBV6-3; cdr3_nt: TGTGCCAGCAGCAGACCTAGCGGGGGGATCGATGAGCAGTTCTTC; cdr3_aa: CASSRPSGGIDEQFF
d_call: TRBD2; j_call: TRBJ2-1; v_call: TRBV29-1; cdr3_nt: TGCAGCGCCGGGACTAACTACAATGAGCAGTTCTTC; cdr3_aa: CSAGTNYNEQFF